This T cell receptor (beta chain) came from a study of cytomegalovirus exposure and HLA in healthy donors. Findings of the study overall: Earlier analysis looked at TCR beta V segments, and most were productive about 90% or about 30% of the time. In a later analysis, compared with equally common non-associated chains, HLA-associated beta chains were more expanded.

Healthy people donating bone marrow made up the donors. In the PCR, 60 Vbeta and 13 Jbeta primers were used. Clones were read by immunoSEQ multiplex PCR, and TCRdb kept only the in-frame ones, dropping some. The sample yields 93,000 or so clones, approximately 70% seen once. This clone has more than one count but fewer than ten. Antigen unknown. V dropped 4 bases and J dropped 8 bases, with 17 bases sitting between them. Per germline, CDR1 SQVTM and CDR2 ANQGSEA. CDR3 length equals 13 residues. The V call is TRBV29-1, the J call TRBJ1-2, with D tentatively TRBD1 (6 bases). Sequencing was done on a sample of PBMCs. The clonotype comes from a woman aged 45-65 years in good health and CMV-seronegative. CDR3 sequence (DNA): TGCAGCGTTGGACAGGCCGGTGGGAGAGGCTACACCTTC. Protein product: CSVGQAGGRGYTF. The complete variable domain, with remaining parts taken from reference TRBV29-1 and TRBJ1-2, reads SAVISQKPSRDICQRGTSLTIQCQVDSQVTMMFWYRQQPGQSLTLIATANQGSEATYESGFVIDKFPISRPNLTFSTLTVSNMSPEDSSIYLCSVGQAGGRGYTFGSGTRLTVV.